This T cell receptor (beta chain) was sequenced for a study of T-cell memory formation after mild COVID-19 (dated by TCRdb to about 2021). At the level of the whole study: TCR sequence clusters from the two donors were found to be largely donor specific. In a couple of donors, T-cell clones that expanded and contracted after mild COVID-19 were followed by sequencing TCRalpha and TCRbeta repertoires longitudinally. Two young, previously healthy adult volunteers, one female and one male, were included in the cohort. What the research found in general, with its limitations: Some responding clones were found in pre-infection memory, which suggests that pre-existing cross-reactive memory T cells took part in the SARS-CoV-2 response. Contracting CD4+ clones appeared mostly in the CM and EM memory subsets, whereas CD8+ clones were enriched in EMRA. Clones that contracted from day 15 to 85 showed balanced CD4/CD8 phenotypes, whereas a second wave of clones that expanded from day 15 to 37 leaned towards CD4+. SARS-CoV-2 specificity of the second-wave clones peaking on day 37 was not confirmed. The study included only two mild cases, and larger cohorts that include severe cases with pre-infection samples were judged to be necessary.

Ficoll-Paque density gradient centrifugation was the method used to isolate PBMCs. Sequencing relied on an Illumina NovaSeq 6000. TCRalpha and TCRbeta cDNA libraries were constructed by 5'RACE with constant-segment primers, with sample barcodes and unique molecular identifiers being introduced. Trizol reagent was used to extract RNA from every sample. Library amplification was performed in two PCR steps, and a second sample barcode and Illumina TruSeq adapters were introduced in the second step. Libraries were sequenced on an Illumina NovaSeq with 2 x 150 bp paired-end reads. On the study's bioinformatics: With migec v1.2.7, reads were demultiplexed and then collapsed into UMI-guided consensus sequences. Using mixcr v2.1.11, the UMI consensuses were aligned to TRA and TRB V and J templates and assembled into clonotypes. Clonotypes were classified as expanded or contracted when called significant by both edgeR and NoisET, with noise models trained on biological replicates. For edgeR calls, the cutoffs were a false discovery rate-adjusted p below 0.01 and a log2 fold-change threshold of 1. As an exploratory analysis of dynamics, max-normalized trajectories of the 1000 most abundant clonotypes were examined by PCA with hierarchical clustering. Each responding clone was given a CD4 or CD8 phenotype based on the CD4+ and CD8+ repertoires, which had been sequenced separately. TCRdb redid the processing of the public reads, applying fastp at Q25 and MiXCR, and retained in-frame beta chains. Under each unique CDR3 protein, matching rows form one entry showing the most common genes and DNA. What appears here as the V and J calls and clone size reflects TCRdb's work, not the paper's. In this sample the table shows about 82,000 distinct CDR3 sequences, around an eighth of which occur a single time. About 26% of the sample is taken by the ten largest.

This clonotype has just a few counts. The target of this receptor is not known. No base quality information exists; no much larger clone differs at one position. Sequenced: PBMCs or a T cell subset sorted from them (not recorded which). The receptor was isolated from an adult woman who had mild COVID-19 (a few samples of this study predate the infection). The sample titles of this study are shuffled in the database, so cell type and time point are left out; the donor was told from shared clones.

The CDR3 reads as follows: CASSQEGQGHYNEQFF. In nucleotide form, the sequence is TGCGCCAGCAGCCAAGAAGGACAGGGCCATTACAATGAGCAGTTCTTC. The sequence links TRBV4-1 to TRBJ2-1; TRBD1 fits 8 bases in the junction. The germline V gene provides CDR1 MGHRA and CDR2 YSYEKL. Measured from the cysteine to the phenylalanine, the CDR3 is 16 residues long. Only the CDR3 region is kept as DNA, spanning 48 bases read in frame from base 1. The junction shows trimming of 0 bases on V and 4 bases on J, and the gene matches do not reach 5 bases of it.